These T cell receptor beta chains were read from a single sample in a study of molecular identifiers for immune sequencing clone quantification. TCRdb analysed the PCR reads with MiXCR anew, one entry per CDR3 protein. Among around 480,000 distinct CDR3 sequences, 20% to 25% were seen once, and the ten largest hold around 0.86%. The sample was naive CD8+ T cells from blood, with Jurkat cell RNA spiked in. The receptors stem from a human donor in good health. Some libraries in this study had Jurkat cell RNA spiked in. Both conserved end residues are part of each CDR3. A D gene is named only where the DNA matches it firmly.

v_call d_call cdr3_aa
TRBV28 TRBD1 CASSFLRGNSYEQYF
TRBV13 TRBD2 CASSRRTSGKDEQFF
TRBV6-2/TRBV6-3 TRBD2 CASSYWDLGGGANTGELFF
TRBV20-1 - CSATSIRAGLSTDTQYF
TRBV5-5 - CASSSPGANIYEQYF
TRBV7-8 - CASSLWGLVTEAFF
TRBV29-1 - CSVPLIGPGKTQYF
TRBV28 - CASSPRQSGVQPQHF
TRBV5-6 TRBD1 CASSLVGQGVYEQYF
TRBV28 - CASSSSYTQYF
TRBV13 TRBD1 CASSHYKQGVRYEQFF
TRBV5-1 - CASTPSLGTEAFF
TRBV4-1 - CASRQDAGLGSYEQYF
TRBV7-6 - CASSLRVGVNIEAFF